This TCR beta chain was captured by sequencing in a study of shared clonotypes between healthy human individuals. Points from the study as a whole: Blood was the sole source, and tissue repertoires probably differ.

Remarks on this clone: Its specificity is not known.

The CDR3 sequence is 15 residues long. Germline CDR1 and CDR2: SNHLY and FYNNEI. V shed 6 bases and J shed 2 bases, with 13 bases lying between them. Assay: immunoSEQ multiplex PCR; the TCRdb copy retains only in-frame clones and omits some. Of millions of clones in the sample, 85% to 95% are singletons; the top ten hold under 0.15%. Among the donors, all were Caucasian adults who lived in Nashville, Tennessee. Sequenced material: naive CD4+ T cells sorted from blood. Subset in this sample: CD45RA+ positively selected. This TCR came from a man aged 18 to 30 in good health. The chain uses TRBV2 and TRBJ1-4; TRBD1 might be the D (6 bases). Written as DNA, the CDR3 is TGTGCCAGCAGGGAAACAGGGAGTACTAATGAAAAACTGTTTTTT. Translating it yields CASRETGSTNEKLFF. Full variable domain (remainder filled in from reference TRBV2 and TRBJ1-4): EPEVTQTPSHQVTQMGQEVILRCVPISNHLYFYWYRQILGQKVEFLVSFYNNEISEKSEIFDDQFSVERPDGSNFTLKIRSTKLEDSAMYFCASRETGSTNEKLFFGSGTQLSVL.